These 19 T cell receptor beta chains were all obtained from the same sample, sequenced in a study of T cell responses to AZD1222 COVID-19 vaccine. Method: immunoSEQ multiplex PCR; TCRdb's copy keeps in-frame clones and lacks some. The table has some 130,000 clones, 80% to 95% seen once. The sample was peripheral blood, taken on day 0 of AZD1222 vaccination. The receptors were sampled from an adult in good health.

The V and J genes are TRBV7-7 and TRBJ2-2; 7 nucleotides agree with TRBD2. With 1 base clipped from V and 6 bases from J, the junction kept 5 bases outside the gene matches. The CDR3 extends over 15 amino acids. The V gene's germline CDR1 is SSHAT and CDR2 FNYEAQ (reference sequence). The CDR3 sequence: CASSLEGGSPGELFF. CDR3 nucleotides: TGTGCCAGCAGCTTAGAGGGCGGGAGCCCCGGGGAGCTGTTTTTT. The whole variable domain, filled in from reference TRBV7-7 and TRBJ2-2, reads GAGVSQSPRYKVTKRGQDVTLRCDPISSHATLYWYQQALGQGPEFLTYFNYEAQPDKSGLPSDRFSAERPEGSISTLTIQRTEQRDSAMYRCASSLEGGSPGELFFGEGSRLTVL.

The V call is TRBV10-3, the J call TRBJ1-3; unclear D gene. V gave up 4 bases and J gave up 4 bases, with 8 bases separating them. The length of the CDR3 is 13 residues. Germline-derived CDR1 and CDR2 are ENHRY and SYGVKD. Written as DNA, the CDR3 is TGTGCCATCAGTGGAGGGTTCGGAAACACCATATATTTT. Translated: CAISGGFGNTIYF.

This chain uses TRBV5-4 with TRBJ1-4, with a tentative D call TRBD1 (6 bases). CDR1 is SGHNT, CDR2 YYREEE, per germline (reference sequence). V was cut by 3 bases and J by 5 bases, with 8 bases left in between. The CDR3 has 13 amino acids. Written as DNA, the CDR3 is TGTGCCAGCAGCTCGGGGGCAAATGAAAAACTGTTTTTT. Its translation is CASSSGANEKLFF.

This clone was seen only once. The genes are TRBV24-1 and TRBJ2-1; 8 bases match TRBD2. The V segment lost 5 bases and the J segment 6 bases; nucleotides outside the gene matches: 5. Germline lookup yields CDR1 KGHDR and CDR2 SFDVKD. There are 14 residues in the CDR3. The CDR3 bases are TGTGCCACCAGTGCCAGCGGGAGAATCAATGAGCAGTTCTTC. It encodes CATSASGRINEQFF.

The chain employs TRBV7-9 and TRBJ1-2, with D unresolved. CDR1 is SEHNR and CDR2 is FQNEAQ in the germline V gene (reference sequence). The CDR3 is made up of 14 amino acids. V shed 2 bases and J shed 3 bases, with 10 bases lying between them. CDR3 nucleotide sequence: TGTGCCAGCAGCTTATCGAACGTGGACTATGGCTACACCTTC. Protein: CASSLSNVDYGYTF.

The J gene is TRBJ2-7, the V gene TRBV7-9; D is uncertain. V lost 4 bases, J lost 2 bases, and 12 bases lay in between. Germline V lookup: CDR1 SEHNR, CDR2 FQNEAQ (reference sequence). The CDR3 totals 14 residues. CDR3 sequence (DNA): TGTGCCAGCAGCTATCAGGCCTGGCCCTACGAGCAGTACTTC. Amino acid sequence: CASSYQAWPYEQYF.

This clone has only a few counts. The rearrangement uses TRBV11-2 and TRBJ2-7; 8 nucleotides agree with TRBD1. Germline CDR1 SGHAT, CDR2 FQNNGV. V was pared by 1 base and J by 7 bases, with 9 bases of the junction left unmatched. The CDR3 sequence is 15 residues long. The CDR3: CASSLVAGGPLEQYF. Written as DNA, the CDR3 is TGTGCCAGCAGCTTAGTTGCAGGGGGCCCGTTAGAGCAGTACTTC.

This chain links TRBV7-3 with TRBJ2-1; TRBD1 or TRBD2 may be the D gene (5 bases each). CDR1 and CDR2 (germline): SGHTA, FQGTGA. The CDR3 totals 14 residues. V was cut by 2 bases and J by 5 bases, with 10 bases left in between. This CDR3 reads CASSLLGVNNEQFF. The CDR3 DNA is TGTGCCAGCAGCTTATTGGGGGTGAACAATGAGCAGTTCTTC.

In DNA form, the CDR3 reads TGTGCCAGCAGCGTAACAGGGCCCTCCTACAATGAGCAGTTCTTC. As protein: CASSVTGPSYNEQFF. The rearrangement joins TRBV6-6 to TRBJ2-1, with a possible D match to TRBD1 (6 bases). The CDR3 extends over 15 amino acids. V was pared by 6 bases and J by 0 bases, with 12 bases between. Germline CDR1 reads MNHNY; CDR2 reads SVGAGI (reference sequence).

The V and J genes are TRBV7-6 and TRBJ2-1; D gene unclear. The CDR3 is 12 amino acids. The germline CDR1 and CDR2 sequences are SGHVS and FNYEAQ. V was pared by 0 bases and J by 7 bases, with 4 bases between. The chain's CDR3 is CASSLAMNEQFF. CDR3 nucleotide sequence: TGTGCCAGCAGCTTAGCGATGAATGAGCAGTTCTTC. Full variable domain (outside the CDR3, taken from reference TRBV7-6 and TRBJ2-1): GAGVSQSPRYKVTKRGQDVALRCDPISGHVSLYWYRQALGQGPEFLTYFNYEAQQDKSGLPNDRFSAERPEGSISTLTIQRTEQRDSAMYRCASSLAMNEQFFGPGTRLTVL.

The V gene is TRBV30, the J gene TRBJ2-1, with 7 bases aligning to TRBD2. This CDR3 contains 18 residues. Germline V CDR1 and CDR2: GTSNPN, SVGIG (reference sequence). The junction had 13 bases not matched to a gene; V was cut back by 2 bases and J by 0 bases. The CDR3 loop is CAWSRPSGTKSSYNEQFF. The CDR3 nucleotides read TGTGCCTGGAGTCGCCCTAGCGGTACAAAGAGCTCCTACAATGAGCAGTTCTTC.

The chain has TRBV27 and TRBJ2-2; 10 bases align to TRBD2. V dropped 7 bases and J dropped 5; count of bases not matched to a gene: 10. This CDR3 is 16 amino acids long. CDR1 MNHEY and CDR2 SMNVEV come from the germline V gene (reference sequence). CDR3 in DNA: TGTGCCAGCACCTGGGGGGGTAGCGGGAGGACCGGGGAGCTGTTTTTT. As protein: CASTWGGSGRTGELFF.

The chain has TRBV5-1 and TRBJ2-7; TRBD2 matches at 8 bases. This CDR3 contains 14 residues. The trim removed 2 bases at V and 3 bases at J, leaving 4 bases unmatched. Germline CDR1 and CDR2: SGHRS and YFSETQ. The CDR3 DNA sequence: TGCGCCAGCAGCTTAGCGGGAGAATACTACGAGCAGTACTTC. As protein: CASSLAGEYYEQYF.

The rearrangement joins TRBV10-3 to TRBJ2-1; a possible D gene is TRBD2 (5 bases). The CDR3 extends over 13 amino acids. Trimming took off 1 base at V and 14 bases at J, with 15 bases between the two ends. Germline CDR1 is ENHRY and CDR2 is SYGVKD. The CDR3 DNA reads TGTGCCATCAGTGAGTTCGGGGAGAAGTGGGAGTTCTTC. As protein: CAISEFGEKWEFF.

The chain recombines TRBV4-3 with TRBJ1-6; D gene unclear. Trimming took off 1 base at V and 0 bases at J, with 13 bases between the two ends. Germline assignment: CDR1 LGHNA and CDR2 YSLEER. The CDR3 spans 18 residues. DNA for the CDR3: TGCGCCAGCAGCCAAGTAAGGGTTTTGAGCTCCTATAATTCACCCCTCCACTTT. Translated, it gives CASSQVRVLSSYNSPLHF.

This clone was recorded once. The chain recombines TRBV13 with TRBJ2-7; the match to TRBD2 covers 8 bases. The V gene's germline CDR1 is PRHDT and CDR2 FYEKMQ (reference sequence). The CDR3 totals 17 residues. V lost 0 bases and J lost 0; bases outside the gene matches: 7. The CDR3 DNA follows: TGTGCCAGCAGCTTAGGCCTCTTTGGGACTAGCTCCTACGAGCAGTACTTC. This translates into CASSLGLFGTSSYEQYF.

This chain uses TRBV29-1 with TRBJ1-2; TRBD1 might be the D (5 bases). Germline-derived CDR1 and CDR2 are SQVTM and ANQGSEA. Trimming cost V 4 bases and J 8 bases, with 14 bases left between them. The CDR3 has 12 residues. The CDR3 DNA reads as TGCAGCGTTGTCCAGGGCCAGAGGGGCTACACCTTC. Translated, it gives CSVVQGQRGYTF.

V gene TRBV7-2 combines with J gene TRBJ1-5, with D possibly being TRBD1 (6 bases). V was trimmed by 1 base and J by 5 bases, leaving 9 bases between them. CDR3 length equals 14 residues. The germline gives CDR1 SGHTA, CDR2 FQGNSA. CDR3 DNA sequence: TGTGCCAGCAGCTTAGAGAGGGGGGATCAGCCCCAGCATTTT. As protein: CASSLERGDQPQHF.

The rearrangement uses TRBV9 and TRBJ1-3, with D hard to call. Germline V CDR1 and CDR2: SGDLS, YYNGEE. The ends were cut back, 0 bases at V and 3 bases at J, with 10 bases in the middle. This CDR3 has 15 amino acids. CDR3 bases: TGTGCCAGCAGCGTAGACCCCGGGTATGGAAACACCATATATTTT. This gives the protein CASSVDPGYGNTIYF.